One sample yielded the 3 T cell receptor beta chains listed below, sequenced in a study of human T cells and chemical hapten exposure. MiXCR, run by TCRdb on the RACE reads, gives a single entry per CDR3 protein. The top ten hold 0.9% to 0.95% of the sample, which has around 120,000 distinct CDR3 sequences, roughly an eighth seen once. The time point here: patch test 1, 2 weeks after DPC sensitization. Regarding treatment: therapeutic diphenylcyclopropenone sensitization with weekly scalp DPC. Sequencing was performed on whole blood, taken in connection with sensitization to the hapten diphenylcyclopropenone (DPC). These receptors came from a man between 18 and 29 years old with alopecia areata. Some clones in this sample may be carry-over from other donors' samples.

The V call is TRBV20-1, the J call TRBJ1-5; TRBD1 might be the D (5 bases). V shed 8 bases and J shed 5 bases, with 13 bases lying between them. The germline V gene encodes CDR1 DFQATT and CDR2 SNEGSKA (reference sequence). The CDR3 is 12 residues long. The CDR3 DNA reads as TGCAGTACGAAAGGAGGGGATCAGCCCCAGCATTTT. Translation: CSTKGGDQPQHF.

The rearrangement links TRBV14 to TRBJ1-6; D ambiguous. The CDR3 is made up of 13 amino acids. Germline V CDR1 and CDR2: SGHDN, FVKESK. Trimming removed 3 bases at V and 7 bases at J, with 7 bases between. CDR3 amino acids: CASSQTVNSPLHF. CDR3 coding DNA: TGTGCCAGCAGCCAGACGGTAAATTCACCCCTCCACTTT. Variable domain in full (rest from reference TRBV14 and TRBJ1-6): EAGVTQFPSHSVIEKGQTVTLRCDPISGHDNLYWYRRVMGKEIKFLLHFVKESKQDESGMPNNRFLAERTGGTYSTLKVQPAELEDSGVYFCASSQTVNSPLHFGNGTRLTVT.

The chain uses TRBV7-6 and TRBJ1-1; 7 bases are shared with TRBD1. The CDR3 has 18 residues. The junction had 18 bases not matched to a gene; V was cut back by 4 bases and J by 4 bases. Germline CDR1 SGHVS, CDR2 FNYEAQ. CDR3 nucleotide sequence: TGTGCCAGCAGCTCCGGGACACCACAGGGGATAGATGGCACTGAAGCTTTCTTT. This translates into CASSSGTPQGIDGTEAFF.